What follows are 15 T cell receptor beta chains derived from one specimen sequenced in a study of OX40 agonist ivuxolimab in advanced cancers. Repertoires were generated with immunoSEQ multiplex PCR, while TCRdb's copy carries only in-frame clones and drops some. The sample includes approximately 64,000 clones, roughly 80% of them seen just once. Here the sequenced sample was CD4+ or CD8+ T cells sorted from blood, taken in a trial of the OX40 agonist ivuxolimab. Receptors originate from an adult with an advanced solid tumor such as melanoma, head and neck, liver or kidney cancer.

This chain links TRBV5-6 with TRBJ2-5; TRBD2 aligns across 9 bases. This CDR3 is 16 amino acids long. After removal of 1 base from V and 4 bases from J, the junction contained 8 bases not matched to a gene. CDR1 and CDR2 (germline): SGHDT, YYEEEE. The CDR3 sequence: CASSLLGSGSGETQYF. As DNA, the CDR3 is TGTGCCAGCAGCTTGTTGGGTAGCGGGAGTGGAGAGACCCAGTACTTC.

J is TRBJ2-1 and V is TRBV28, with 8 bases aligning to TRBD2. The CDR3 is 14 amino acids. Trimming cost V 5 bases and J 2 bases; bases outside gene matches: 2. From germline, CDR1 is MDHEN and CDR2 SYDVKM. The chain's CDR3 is CASSLSGTYNEQFF. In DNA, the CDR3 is TGTGCCAGCAGTCTTAGCGGGACCTACAATGAGCAGTTCTTC. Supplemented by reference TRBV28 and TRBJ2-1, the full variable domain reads DVKVTQSSRYLVKRTGEKVFLECVQDMDHENMFWYRQDPGLGLRLIYFSYDVKMKEKGDIPEGYSVSREKKERFSLILESASTNQTSMYLCASSLSGTYNEQFFGPGTRLTVL.

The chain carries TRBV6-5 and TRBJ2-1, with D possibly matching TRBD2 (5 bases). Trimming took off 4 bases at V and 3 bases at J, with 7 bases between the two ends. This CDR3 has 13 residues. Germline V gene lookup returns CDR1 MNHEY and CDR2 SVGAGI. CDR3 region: CASSWGDYNEQFF. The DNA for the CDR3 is TGTGCCAGCAGTTGGGGAGACTACAATGAGCAGTTCTTC.

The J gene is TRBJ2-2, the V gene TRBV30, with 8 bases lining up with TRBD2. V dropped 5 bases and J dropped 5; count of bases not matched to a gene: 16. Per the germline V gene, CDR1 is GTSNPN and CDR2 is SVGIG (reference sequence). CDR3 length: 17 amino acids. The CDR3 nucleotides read TGTGCCTGGGAATACCCTCCCAGGGCTAGCGGGACCGGGGAGCTGTTTTTT. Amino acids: CAWEYPPRASGTGELFF.

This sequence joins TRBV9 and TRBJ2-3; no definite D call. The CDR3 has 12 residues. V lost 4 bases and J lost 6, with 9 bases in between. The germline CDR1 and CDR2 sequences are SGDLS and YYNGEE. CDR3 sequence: CASSPQADTQYF. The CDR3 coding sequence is TGTGCCAGCAGCCCCCAGGCCGATACGCAGTATTTT. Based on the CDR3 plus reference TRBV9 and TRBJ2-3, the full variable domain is DSGVTQTPKHLITATGQRVTLRCSPRSGDLSVYWYQQSLDQGLQFLIQYYNGEERAKGNILERFSAQQFPDLHSELNLSSLELGDSALYFCASSPQADTQYFGPGTRLTVL.

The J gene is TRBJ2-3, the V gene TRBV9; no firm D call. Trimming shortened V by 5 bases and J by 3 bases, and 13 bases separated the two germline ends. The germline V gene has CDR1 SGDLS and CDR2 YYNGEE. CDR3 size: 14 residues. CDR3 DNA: TGTGCCAGCAGTGACCCAGGCTCGACAGATACGCAGTATTTT. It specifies CASSDPGSTDTQYF.

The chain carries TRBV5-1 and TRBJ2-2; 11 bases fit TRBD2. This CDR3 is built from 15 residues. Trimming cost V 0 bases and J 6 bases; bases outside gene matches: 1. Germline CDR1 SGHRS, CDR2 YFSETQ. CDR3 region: CASSLATSGAGELFF. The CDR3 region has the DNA TGCGCCAGCAGCTTGGCGACTAGCGGGGCCGGGGAGCTGTTTTTT.

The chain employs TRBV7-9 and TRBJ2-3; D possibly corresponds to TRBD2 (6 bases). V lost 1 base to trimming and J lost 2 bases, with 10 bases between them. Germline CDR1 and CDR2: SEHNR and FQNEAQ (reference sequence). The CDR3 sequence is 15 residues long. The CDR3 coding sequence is TGTGCCAGCAGCTTAGGGGGAGGTTACACAGATACGCAGTATTTT. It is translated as CASSLGGGYTDTQYF.

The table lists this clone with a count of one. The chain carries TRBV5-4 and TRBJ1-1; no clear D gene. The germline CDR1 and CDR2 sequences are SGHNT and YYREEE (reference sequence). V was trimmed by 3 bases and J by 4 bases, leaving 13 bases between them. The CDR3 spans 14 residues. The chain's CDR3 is CASSSQLRGTEAFF. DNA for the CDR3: TGTGCCAGCAGCTCGCAACTACGGGGCACTGAAGCTTTCTTT.

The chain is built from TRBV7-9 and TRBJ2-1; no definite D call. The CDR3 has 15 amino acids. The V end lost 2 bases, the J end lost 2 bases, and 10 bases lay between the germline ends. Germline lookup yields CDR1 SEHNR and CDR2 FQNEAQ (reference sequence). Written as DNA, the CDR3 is TGTGCCAGCAGCTTACCTTTAACCCCCTACAATGAGCAGTTCTTC. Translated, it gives CASSLPLTPYNEQFF.

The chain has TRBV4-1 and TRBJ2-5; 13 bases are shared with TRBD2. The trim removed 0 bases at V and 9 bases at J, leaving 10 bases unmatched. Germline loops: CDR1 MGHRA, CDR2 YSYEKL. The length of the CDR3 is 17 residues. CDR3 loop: CASSQDPGTSGEGAQYF. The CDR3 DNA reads TGCGCCAGCAGCCAAGATCCGGGGACTAGCGGGGAGGGGGCCCAGTACTTC.

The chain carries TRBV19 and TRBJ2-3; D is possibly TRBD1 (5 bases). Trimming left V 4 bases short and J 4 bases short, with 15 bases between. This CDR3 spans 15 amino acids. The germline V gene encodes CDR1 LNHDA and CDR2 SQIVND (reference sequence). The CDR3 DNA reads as TGTGCCAGTAGTACCCCAGGGATCGCCCCAGATACGCAGTATTTT. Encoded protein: CASSTPGIAPDTQYF.

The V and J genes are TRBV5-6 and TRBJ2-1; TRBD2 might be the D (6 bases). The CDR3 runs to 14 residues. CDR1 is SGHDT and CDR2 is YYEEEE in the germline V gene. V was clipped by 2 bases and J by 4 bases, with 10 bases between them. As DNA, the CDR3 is TGTGCCAGCAGCTTTGAGGCGGGGTACAATGAGCAGTTCTTC. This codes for CASSFEAGYNEQFF.

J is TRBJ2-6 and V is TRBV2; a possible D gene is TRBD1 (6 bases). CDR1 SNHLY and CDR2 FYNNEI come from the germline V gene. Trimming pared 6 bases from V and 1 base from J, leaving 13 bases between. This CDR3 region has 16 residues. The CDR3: CASSPGQRSGANVLTF. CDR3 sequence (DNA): TGTGCCAGCAGCCCCGGACAGAGATCTGGGGCCAACGTCCTGACTTTC. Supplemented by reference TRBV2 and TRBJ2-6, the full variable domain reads EPEVTQTPSHQVTQMGQEVILRCVPISNHLYFYWYRQILGQKVEFLVSFYNNEISEKSEIFDDQFSVERPDGSNFTLKIRSTKLEDSAMYFCASSPGQRSGANVLTFGAGSRLTVL.

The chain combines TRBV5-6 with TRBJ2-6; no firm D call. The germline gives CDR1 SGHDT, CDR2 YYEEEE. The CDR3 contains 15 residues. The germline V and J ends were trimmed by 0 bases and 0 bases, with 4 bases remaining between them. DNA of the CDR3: TGTGCCAGCAGCTTGGGCGACTCTGGGGCCAACGTCCTGACTTTC. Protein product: CASSLGDSGANVLTF.